This TCR beta chain was captured in a study of blood T cells in healthy people across ages. The study's findings and limits: Older individuals had lower TCR beta diversity per million T cells (the decline was roughly linear).

The use of a sample-barcoded 5' primer and a J-beta primer mix characterized a second PCR of roughly 7 to 11 cycles. A minimum of 3 million CDR3-containing paired-end reads was obtained for each sample. TCRdb itself ran the 5' RACE reads through MiXCR, one entry per CDR3 protein. The data show some 730,000 distinct CDR3 sequences, with roughly 20% seen just once and around a fifth held by the top ten. Donation came from healthy Caucasian individuals in Russia who were aged roughly 6 to 95. The V segment lost 4 bases and the J segment 7 bases; nucleotides outside the gene matches: 7. CDR1 is SGHRS and CDR2 is YFSETQ in the germline V gene. The CDR3 has 14 amino acids. This clonotype was observed a few times. The antigen is not known.

The sequencing input was blood. This receptor was taken from a man between 65 and 80 years old in good health. V gene TRBV5-1 combines with J gene TRBJ1-4; 7 bases map to TRBD1. This CDR3 is CASSPDRIAEKLFF. The CDR3 DNA reads TGCGCCAGCAGCCCGGACAGGATCGCTGAAAAACTGTTTTTT.